This record concerns one T cell receptor (beta chain) sequence. Germline CDR1 reads SGHRS; CDR2 reads YFSETQ. V was cut by 3 bases and J by 2 bases, with 10 bases left in between. This CDR3 is built from 14 residues. This sample was included in a study of blood T cell repertoires in COVID-19. Study context: Spain, Italy and the United States supplied samples that represented acute and convalescent COVID-19.

TCRdb's copy holds only in-frame clones and misses some; the assay was immunoSEQ multiplex PCR. The profile shows about 300,000 clones, 88% of them singletons. The sequencing sample was made of peripheral blood. The sequence derives from a man in his late teens or twenties with active or convalescent COVID-19. This sequence joins TRBV5-1 and TRBJ2-3, with a weak D call TRBD2 (6 bases). CDR3 in amino acids: CASSSEGLTDTQYF. The CDR3 region has the DNA TGCGCCAGCAGCTCGGAGGGGCTCACAGATACGCAGTATTTT.